The sequence of this T cell receptor beta chain was determined in a study of blood T cells in healthy people across ages. Broader study findings: A roughly linear fall in TCR beta diversity per million T cells was seen with increasing age.

In terms of origin and age, donors were healthy Caucasian individuals from Russia aged about 6 to 90. A J-beta primer mix and a sample-barcoded 5' primer were used in a second PCR of roughly 6 to 12 cycles. Each cDNA molecule received a tag from a template-switch adaptor that had 12 random nucleotides. TCRdb passed the 5' RACE reads through MiXCR, listing each CDR3 protein once. Of fewer than 1.5 million distinct CDR3 sequences detected, approximately 42% appear once; the ten largest clones hold roughly 8.2%. This clonotype has only a few counts. Its cognate antigen is unknown. Germline V lookup: CDR1 DFQATT, CDR2 SNEGSKA (reference sequence). The CDR3 sequence is 11 residues long. V lost 4 bases to trimming and J lost 8 bases; unmatched junction nucleotides: 3.

Specimen: blood. The receptor comes from a woman aged 18 to 35 in good health. V usage is TRBV20-1 and J usage is TRBJ1-2; 8 bases agree with TRBD1. The CDR3 sequence is CSATTGVGYTF. DNA of the CDR3: TGCAGTGCTACGACAGGGGTCGGCTACACCTTC.